The rows below give T cell receptor beta chains drawn from one sample of a study of regulatory and conventional T cells in RAG deficiency. Here immunoSEQ multiplex PCR was the method, and the copy in TCRdb shows in-frame clones only, minus some. The table lists around 22,000 clones, about 92% of them singletons. These same data were also listed under a study on regulatory T cells.

The sequenced material came from CD4+ T cells sorted from blood. These receptor sequences come from a human donor in good health. CDR3s include the opening cysteine and the closing phenylalanine or tryptophan. D genes are given only for firm matches. Clone size is not always given. Where it is, it says once, few, many or a class for expanded clones.

CDR3nt: TGTGCCTGGAACTTACTCCACGGGGAGACCCAGTACTTC
CDR3aa: CAWNLLHGETQYF
v_gene: TRBV30
d_gene: NA
abundance: NA
j_gene: TRBJ2-5

CDR3nt: TGTGCCTGGAGGGTAAGGACTAGCGGGAACTCCTACGAGCAGTACTTC
CDR3aa: CAWRVRTSGNSYEQYF
v_gene: TRBV30
d_gene: TRBD2
abundance: once
j_gene: TRBJ2-7

CDR3nt: TGTGCCAGTAGTACCCCCTCTTCGGGAGTGGGGACCCAGTACTTC
CDR3aa: CASSTPSSGVGTQYF
v_gene: TRBV19
d_gene: NA
abundance: NA
j_gene: TRBJ2-5

CDR3nt: TGTGCCAGCTCACCACCCGCGGGGACAGGGGGCAACGGGGAGCTGTTTTTT
CDR3aa: CASSPPAGTGGNGELFF
v_gene: TRBV18
d_gene: TRBD1
abundance: NA
j_gene: TRBJ2-2

CDR3nt: TGTGCCAGCCACCATTACGAGCAGTACTTC
CDR3aa: CASHHYEQYF
v_gene: TRBV28
d_gene: NA
abundance: NA
j_gene: TRBJ2-7

CDR3nt: TGTGCCAGCAGCTTAGATTTGGGATATAATGAAAAACTGTTTTTT
CDR3aa: CASSLDLGYNEKLFF
v_gene: TRBV7-9
d_gene: NA
abundance: NA
j_gene: TRBJ1-4

CDR3nt: TGTGCCAGCAGCCCATGGACAGGGATCGGCACTGAAGCTTTCTTT
CDR3aa: CASSPWTGIGTEAFF
v_gene: TRBV11-2
d_gene: TRBD1
abundance: NA
j_gene: TRBJ1-1

CDR3nt: TGTGCCTGGAGTCAGGATAGCGCCTCACCCCTCCACTTT
CDR3aa: CAWSQDSASPLHF
v_gene: TRBV30
d_gene: NA
abundance: NA
j_gene: TRBJ1-6

CDR3nt: TGCGCCAGCAGCCTGGACAGCACGAATGAAAAACTGTTTTTT
CDR3aa: CASSLDSTNEKLFF
v_gene: TRBV5-1
d_gene: NA
abundance: NA
j_gene: TRBJ1-4

CDR3nt: TGTGCCAGCAGCCAAGATAGGACCGGGGAGCTGTTTTTT
CDR3aa: CASSQDRTGELFF
v_gene: TRBV14
d_gene: NA
abundance: NA
j_gene: TRBJ2-2

CDR3nt: TGTGCCAGCAGCTTAGGGGGGGGAGCCACAGATACGCAGTATTTT
CDR3aa: CASSLGGGATDTQYF
v_gene: TRBV11-3
d_gene: TRBD2
abundance: NA
j_gene: TRBJ2-3

CDR3nt: TGTGCCAGCAGTTTAGGTATTAGGGACAAATTTTCACCCCTCCACTTT
CDR3aa: CASSLGIRDKFSPLHF
v_gene: TRBV27
d_gene: NA
abundance: NA
j_gene: TRBJ1-6

CDR3nt: TGTGCCAGCAGTCCCCATGTGGACTCTGGAAACACCATATATTTT
CDR3aa: CASSPHVDSGNTIYF
v_gene: TRBV27
d_gene: NA
abundance: NA
j_gene: TRBJ1-3

CDR3nt: TGTGCTAGTGGACCCCGCTGGGGGGTGAGCACAGATACGCAGTATTTT
CDR3aa: CASGPRWGVSTDTQYF
v_gene: TRBV12-5
d_gene: NA
abundance: NA
j_gene: TRBJ2-3

CDR3nt: TGTGCCAGCAGCTTAGGGGGGCTGATGGGGCAGGGCTACACCTTC
CDR3aa: CASSLGGLMGQGYTF
v_gene: TRBV7-9
d_gene: NA
abundance: NA
j_gene: TRBJ1-2

CDR3nt: TGCAGTGCAGGACAGGGTACTGAAGCTTTCTTT
CDR3aa: CSAGQGTEAFF
v_gene: TRBV20-1
d_gene: TRBD1
abundance: NA
j_gene: TRBJ1-1

CDR3nt: TGTGCCAGTAGTATGGTGACAGGGCCTACTGGAAACACCATATATTTT
CDR3aa: CASSMVTGPTGNTIYF
v_gene: TRBV19
d_gene: TRBD1
abundance: NA
j_gene: TRBJ1-3

CDR3nt: TGTGCCAGCAGGGGAGGGGGGGCTTACGAGCAGTACTTC
CDR3aa: CASRGGGAYEQYF
v_gene: TRBV6-6
d_gene: NA
abundance: NA
j_gene: TRBJ2-7

CDR3nt: TGTGCCAGCACCGTGAAGTTCCAGAACCAAGAGACCCAGTACTTC
CDR3aa: CASTVKFQNQETQYF
v_gene: TRBV2
d_gene: NA
abundance: NA
j_gene: TRBJ2-5

CDR3nt: TGTGCCAGCTCCACTCAAGGACGGATCCAAGAGACCCAGTACTTC
CDR3aa: CASSTQGRIQETQYF
v_gene: TRBV18
d_gene: NA
abundance: NA
j_gene: TRBJ2-5

CDR3nt: TGCGCCAGCAGCCCGGGAGGAACTAGCTCGGTTTCAGAGACCCAGTACTTC
CDR3aa: CASSPGGTSSVSETQYF
v_gene: TRBV4-1
d_gene: TRBD2
abundance: NA
j_gene: TRBJ2-5

CDR3nt: TGTGCCAGCAGCGTAGAGTTACGGGGTATAGCGGGGGATCCTTCCTACGAGCAGTACTTC
CDR3aa: CASSVELRGIAGDPSYEQYF
v_gene: TRBV9
d_gene: TRBD2
abundance: NA
j_gene: TRBJ2-7

CDR3nt: TGTGCCAGCCTGACCCCGGGACGGCAATATGGCTACACCTTC
CDR3aa: CASLTPGRQYGYTF
v_gene: TRBV6-1
d_gene: NA
abundance: NA
j_gene: TRBJ1-2

CDR3nt: TGTGCCAGCAGCTCAACTCTAGCGGGGGAGCAGTTCTTC
CDR3aa: CASSSTLAGEQFF
v_gene: TRBV7-3
d_gene: TRBD2
abundance: NA
j_gene: TRBJ2-1

CDR3nt: TGTGCCGTTATGCCGGGGCGTTCGAGCACTGAAGCTTTCTTT
CDR3aa: CAVMPGRSSTEAFF
v_gene: TRBV6-5
d_gene: NA
abundance: NA
j_gene: TRBJ1-1

CDR3nt: TGCGCCAGCAGCATAGGGACAGACAATGAGCAGTTCTTC
CDR3aa: CASSIGTDNEQFF
v_gene: TRBV5-1
d_gene: TRBD1
abundance: NA
j_gene: TRBJ2-1

CDR3nt: TGTGCCAGCTCACCATTTGTTTCGGCCTCAACTAATGAAAAACTGTTTTTT
CDR3aa: CASSPFVSASTNEKLFF
v_gene: TRBV18
d_gene: NA
abundance: NA
j_gene: TRBJ1-4

CDR3nt: TGTGCCAGCAGCTTCTACCGACTAGCGGGAGCTGGGGCCAACGTCCTGACTTTC
CDR3aa: CASSFYRLAGAGANVLTF
v_gene: TRBV5-5
d_gene: TRBD2
abundance: NA
j_gene: TRBJ2-6

CDR3nt: TGTGCCAGCAGTTACTCTGACGGTCTTGGCTACACCTTC
CDR3aa: CASSYSDGLGYTF
v_gene: TRBV6-5
d_gene: NA
abundance: NA
j_gene: TRBJ1-2

CDR3nt: TGCGCCAGCAGCTCCTCCGGGACCAATGAGCAGTTCTTC
CDR3aa: CASSSSGTNEQFF
v_gene: TRBV5-1
d_gene: NA
abundance: NA
j_gene: TRBJ2-1

CDR3nt: TGTGCCAGCAGCTTCACCGGGCTCGACAATGAGCAGTTCTTC
CDR3aa: CASSFTGLDNEQFF
v_gene: TRBV7-9
d_gene: NA
abundance: NA
j_gene: TRBJ2-1

CDR3nt: TGTGCCAGCAGCGGAGGGACAGGGGAGCAAGAGACCCAGTACTTC
CDR3aa: CASSGGTGEQETQYF
v_gene: TRBV5-4
d_gene: TRBD1
abundance: NA
j_gene: TRBJ2-5

CDR3nt: TGCGCCAGCAGGCGACCCGAGAGGGCTCAGGTAAGCTTCCCTGGAAACACCATATATTTT
CDR3aa: CASRRPERAQVSFPGNTIYF
v_gene: TRBV10-1
d_gene: NA
abundance: NA
j_gene: TRBJ1-3

CDR3nt: TGCGCCAGCAGCTCCCAACCGGACAGGTCTTCGGATACGCAGTATTTT
CDR3aa: CASSSQPDRSSDTQYF
v_gene: TRBV5-1
d_gene: TRBD1
abundance: NA
j_gene: TRBJ2-3

CDR3nt: TGTGCCATCAGTGAGTCCGACAGTAGCACAGATACGCAGTATTTT
CDR3aa: CAISESDSSTDTQYF
v_gene: TRBV10-3
d_gene: NA
abundance: once
j_gene: TRBJ2-3

CDR3nt: TGTGCCAGTAGTATACCGGGACAGACCTCTGGAAACACCATATATTTT
CDR3aa: CASSIPGQTSGNTIYF
v_gene: TRBV19
d_gene: TRBD1
abundance: NA
j_gene: TRBJ1-3

CDR3nt: TGTGCCACCAGCGCAGAATGGGAGAAGCGCGATTATGGCTACACCTTC
CDR3aa: CATSAEWEKRDYGYTF
v_gene: TRBV15
d_gene: NA
abundance: NA
j_gene: TRBJ1-2

CDR3nt: TGTGCCAGCAGCTTATTTACTAGCGGGAACTACAATGAGCAGTTCTTC
CDR3aa: CASSLFTSGNYNEQFF
v_gene: TRBV7-9
d_gene: TRBD2
abundance: NA
j_gene: TRBJ2-1

CDR3nt: TGCGCCAGCAGCTTGACGTGGGGGGTGAACACTGAAGCTTTCTTT
CDR3aa: CASSLTWGVNTEAFF
v_gene: TRBV5-1
d_gene: NA
abundance: NA
j_gene: TRBJ1-1

CDR3nt: TGTGCCAGCAGTACGGGACGGACCTCTGGAAACACCATATATTTT
CDR3aa: CASSTGRTSGNTIYF
v_gene: TRBV2
d_gene: NA
abundance: NA
j_gene: TRBJ1-3

CDR3nt: TGTGCCAGCAGTTTCAGCTCCTTAGGGGATACGCAGTATTTT
CDR3aa: CASSFSSLGDTQYF
v_gene: TRBV27
d_gene: NA
abundance: NA
j_gene: TRBJ2-3

CDR3nt: TGTGCCAGCAACCTTGGACAGAGGTATTCACCCCTCCACTTT
CDR3aa: CASNLGQRYSPLHF
v_gene: TRBV6-6
d_gene: NA
abundance: NA
j_gene: TRBJ1-6

CDR3nt: TGTGCCAGCAGCTTGCCAGGGGGAGCCTCCTACGAGCAGTACTTC
CDR3aa: CASSLPGGASYEQYF
v_gene: TRBV5-8
d_gene: TRBD1
abundance: NA
j_gene: TRBJ2-7

CDR3nt: TGTGCCAGTAGTAAACAAGGGACTAGCGGGGCGCTCCAAGAGACCCAGTACTTC
CDR3aa: CASSKQGTSGALQETQYF
v_gene: TRBV19
d_gene: TRBD2
abundance: NA
j_gene: TRBJ2-5

CDR3nt: TGTGCCAGCAGCCCCTCGACAGGGTTTTACTCCTACGAGCAGTACTTC
CDR3aa: CASSPSTGFYSYEQYF
v_gene: TRBV27
d_gene: TRBD1
abundance: NA
j_gene: TRBJ2-7

CDR3nt: TGTGCCAGCAGCCTCGACAGGGCCACCCATCAGCCCCAGCATTTT
CDR3aa: CASSLDRATHQPQHF
v_gene: TRBV5-4
d_gene: TRBD1
abundance: NA
j_gene: TRBJ1-5

CDR3nt: TGTGCCAGCAGTCTCGCGGTAGGACCTACAGATACGCAGTATTTT
CDR3aa: CASSLAVGPTDTQYF
v_gene: TRBV27
d_gene: NA
abundance: once
j_gene: TRBJ2-3

CDR3nt: TGTGCCAGCAGTGAAGACCGGGGTTACTATGGCTACACCTTC
CDR3aa: CASSEDRGYYGYTF
v_gene: TRBV2
d_gene: NA
abundance: NA
j_gene: TRBJ1-2

CDR3nt: TGTGCCAGCAGCTCCTTGCGGGATACGCAGTATTTT
CDR3aa: CASSSLRDTQYF
v_gene: TRBV9
d_gene: NA
abundance: NA
j_gene: TRBJ2-3

CDR3nt: TGTGCCAGCCGAGGGGGCCCGGGGGAAAAACTGTTTTTT
CDR3aa: CASRGGPGEKLFF
v_gene: TRBV7-2
d_gene: TRBD1
abundance: NA
j_gene: TRBJ1-4

CDR3nt: TGTGCCAGCTCCCTGAGAGAGGGGGCCGGGGAGCTGTTTTTT
CDR3aa: CASSLREGAGELFF
v_gene: TRBV18
d_gene: NA
abundance: NA
j_gene: TRBJ2-2

CDR3nt: TGTGCCAGTTCCTTGTCTTTCACCTCTGGAAACACCATATATTTT
CDR3aa: CASSLSFTSGNTIYF
v_gene: TRBV4-2
d_gene: NA
abundance: NA
j_gene: TRBJ1-3

CDR3nt: TGTGCCAGTAGTATGGGGCTAGCTTACACAGATACGCAGTATTTT
CDR3aa: CASSMGLAYTDTQYF
v_gene: TRBV19
d_gene: NA
abundance: once
j_gene: TRBJ2-3

CDR3nt: TGTGCTAGCAGCTTAGTGGCTAGTGGTAAAGAGACCCAGTACTTC
CDR3aa: CASSLVASGKETQYF
v_gene: TRBV7-7
d_gene: NA
abundance: NA
j_gene: TRBJ2-5

CDR3nt: TGCGCCAGCAGCTTGGTGGTCGGACCGAATGAGCAGTTCTTC
CDR3aa: CASSLVVGPNEQFF
v_gene: TRBV5-1
d_gene: NA
abundance: NA
j_gene: TRBJ2-1

CDR3nt: TGCGCCAGCAGCTTGGTCGGGGCGCGCACTGAAGCTTTCTTT
CDR3aa: CASSLVGARTEAFF
v_gene: TRBV5-1
d_gene: NA
abundance: NA
j_gene: TRBJ1-1

CDR3nt: TGCGCCACGTCGAAAGGGTACGAGCAGTACTTC
CDR3aa: CATSKGYEQYF
v_gene: TRBV10-1
d_gene: NA
abundance: NA
j_gene: TRBJ2-7